What follows are 8 T cell receptor beta chains derived from one specimen sequenced in a study of blood T cell repertoires in COVID-19 (dated by TCRdb to the early 2020s). The receptor library was made with the immunoSEQ multiplex PCR assay. The table comes from immuneACCESS by way of TCRdb, which keeps in-frame sequences with V and J called. Part of the clones is missing from these tables; in studies checked, under half for an unresolved V gene and the rest for unknown reasons. This sample lists some 400,000 clones; about nine tenths were detected once. The leading ten clones occupy about 0.9% of the sample. Source material: PBMCs or T cells enriched from blood (not recorded which). These receptors were obtained from a woman in her forties who had been exposed to COVID-19.

The table lists this clone with a few counts. The chain combines TRBV13 with TRBJ2-1, with 9 bases fitting TRBD1. V lost 3 bases to trimming and J lost 6 bases; unmatched junction nucleotides: 6. CDR1 PRHDT and CDR2 FYEKMQ come from the germline V gene (reference sequence). This CDR3 has 15 residues. CDR3 in DNA: TGTGCCAGCAGCTTGGAGTGGGACAGGGTCAATGAGCAGTTCTTC. The encoded protein is CASSLEWDRVNEQFF.

This chain connects TRBV5-6 to TRBJ2-5; D is perhaps TRBD1 (6 bases). Between the trimmed V and J ends, which lost 4 bases and 4 bases, there was a span of 8 bases. Germline CDR1 SGHDT, CDR2 YYEEEE. CDR3 length equals 12 residues. The CDR3 coding sequence is TGTGCCAGCAGCCAGGGGAGAGAGACCCAGTACTTC. Its protein is CASSQGRETQYF.

The gene calls are TRBV27 and TRBJ1-4; the D gene is possibly TRBD1 (6 bases). Germline assignment: CDR1 MNHEY and CDR2 SMNVEV (reference sequence). The V and J ends lost 5 bases and 2 bases respectively, with 12 bases between them. This CDR3 is 15 amino acids long. In nucleotides, the CDR3 is TGTGCCAGCAGTCGGGCAGGGGTTACTAATGAAAAACTGTTTTTT. Amino acid sequence: CASSRAGVTNEKLFF.

This clone was found a few times. This chain connects TRBV24-1 to TRBJ1-2; 9 bases are shared with TRBD1. Per the germline V gene, CDR1 is KGHDR and CDR2 is SFDVKD. The V gene end was trimmed by 4 bases and the J gene end by 4 bases; junction bases not matched to a gene: 18. The CDR3 is 19 residues long. The CDR3 region has the DNA TGTGCCACCAGTGACCATCCTACCTCCGGACAGGGGAGGACCTATGGCTACACCTTC. Its protein is CATSDHPTSGQGRTYGYTF.

The chain carries TRBV12-3 or TRBV12-4 and TRBJ1-2; 7 nucleotides agree with TRBD1. V dropped 6 bases and J dropped 8; count of bases not matched to a gene: 6. This CDR3 has 12 amino acids. CDR3 sequence (DNA): TGTGCCAGCAGGGCTGACAGGGTCGGCTACACCTTC. It translates to CASRADRVGYTF.

V gene TRBV7-9 combines with J gene TRBJ2-1, with TRBD1 identical over 9 bases. Germline-derived CDR1 and CDR2 are SEHNR and FQNEAQ (reference sequence). The CDR3 is made up of 16 amino acids. Losses at the gene ends were 0 bases for V and 12 bases for J; bases not matched to a gene: 12. CDR3 coding DNA: TGTGCCAGCAGCTTAGCGCAGGGACAGGGCCTGAATAGGCAGTTCTTC. Its protein product is CASSLAQGQGLNRQFF.

The rearrangement links TRBV28 to TRBJ1-6; the D is unclear. The germline V and J ends were trimmed by 4 bases and 5 bases, with 15 bases remaining between them. Looked up from germline, CDR1 is MDHEN and CDR2 is SYDVKM. There are 16 residues in the CDR3. The CDR3 here is CASSWLGGTDNSPLHF. CDR3 coding DNA: TGTGCCAGCAGTTGGCTTGGCGGCACGGATAATTCACCCCTCCACTTT. Combining the CDR3 with reference TRBV28 and TRBJ1-6 gives the whole variable domain DVKVTQSSRYLVKRTGEKVFLECVQDMDHENMFWYRQDPGLGLRLIYFSYDVKMKEKGDIPEGYSVSREKKERFSLILESASTNQTSMYLCASSWLGGTDNSPLHFGNGTRLTVT.

This chain uses TRBV2 with TRBJ2-3; 8 bases agree with TRBD2. V was pared by 8 bases and J by 0 bases, with 4 bases of the junction left unmatched. The germline V gene has CDR1 SNHLY and CDR2 FYNNEI. There are 14 residues in the CDR3. The CDR3 DNA reads TGTGCCAGCCGACTAGCGCCGAGCACAGATACGCAGTATTTT. Amino acid sequence: CASRLAPSTDTQYF.